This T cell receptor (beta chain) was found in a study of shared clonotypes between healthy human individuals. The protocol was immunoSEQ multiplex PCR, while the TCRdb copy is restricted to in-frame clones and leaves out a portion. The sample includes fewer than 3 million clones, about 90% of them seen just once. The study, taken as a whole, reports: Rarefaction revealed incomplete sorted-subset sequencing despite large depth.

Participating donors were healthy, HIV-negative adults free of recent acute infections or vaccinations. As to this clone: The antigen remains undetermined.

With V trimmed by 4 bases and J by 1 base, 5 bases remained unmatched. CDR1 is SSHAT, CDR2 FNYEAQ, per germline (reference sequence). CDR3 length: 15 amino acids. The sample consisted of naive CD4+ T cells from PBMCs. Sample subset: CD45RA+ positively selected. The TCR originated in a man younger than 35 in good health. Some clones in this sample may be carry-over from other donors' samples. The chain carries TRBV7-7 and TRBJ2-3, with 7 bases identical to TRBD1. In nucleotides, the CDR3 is TGTGCCAGCAGCTCCCGGGACAGACGCACAGATACGCAGTATTTT. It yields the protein CASSSRDRRTDTQYF.